The source of this TCR beta chain is a study of PD-1 blockade in classical Hodgkin lymphoma. Study-level background: On a schedule of every 2 weeks, patients received nivolumab 3 mg/kg intravenously. Findings and limits, study-wide: Newly diagnosed patients reportedly had lower baseline TCR diversity than healthy donors. The diversity seen at baseline in complete responders resembled that of newly diagnosed patients.

Patients all relapsed after autologous stem cell transplantation, and there was variation in brentuximab vedotin exposure. Magnetic negative selection served to purify CD4+ T cells out of PBMCs that had been thawed. Patients' outcomes at their best amounted to complete response, partial response or progressive disease. From germline, CDR1 is LGHNT and CDR2 FRNRAP. With 2 bases removed from V and 4 bases from J, the gap between germline ends came to 17 bases. The CDR3 runs 17 residues. As concerns this clone: Its specificity is not known.

Profiled with immunoSEQ multiplex PCR; TCRdb holds only in-frame clones, not every one. Of approximately 10,000 clones in the sample, around three quarters are singletons; the top ten hold approximately 4.1%. This clonotype was obtained from a human donor with classical Hodgkin lymphoma. J is TRBJ2-2 and V is TRBV12-5; no clear D. Material: CD4+ T cells from blood, obtained at baseline. The CDR3 sequence is CASGLTTVARPTGELFF. CDR3 bases: TGTGCTAGTGGTTTGACCACCGTGGCTCGTCCCACCGGGGAGCTGTTTTTT.